The clone carrying this TCR beta chain was found a few times. Its antigen is as yet unknown. This record comes from a study of beta chain features in type 1 diabetes. The study's findings and limits: In every one of the four CD4+ subsets, TCRB CDR3s were moderately but significantly shorter in Type 1 diabetes patients. Among patients, naive, central memory and Treg TCRB repertoires appeared more similar than among healthy donors. A potential influence of HLA type upon TCRB rearrangement remained unresolved herein.

CDR3 length: 12 residues. Germline values: CDR1 MGHDK, CDR2 SYGVNS. Trimming pared 0 bases from V and 6 bases from J, leaving 5 bases between. What was sequenced were expressed TCRB transcripts, since all of the isolated RNA had been reverse transcribed. Libraries were prepared by immunoSEQ multiplex PCR; TCRdb keeps only in-frame clonotypes and omits some of them. Counted here are more than 95,000 clones, approximately 15% occurring once; the ten biggest clones make up around 2.5%. The rearrangement links TRBV25-1 to TRBJ1-1; the D is unclear. This receptor was taken from a man between 18 and 29 years old with type 1 diabetes. Sample: central memory CD4+ T cells from blood. CDR3: CASSEYESEAFF. The CDR3 DNA reads TGTGCCAGCAGTGAATATGAGTCTGAAGCTTTCTTT.